This TCR beta chain was captured in a study of blood T cells in healthy people across ages. This clonotype was counted once. CDR3 length: 16 residues. With a J-beta primer mix and a sample-barcoded 5' primer, a second PCR ran roughly 7 to 11 cycles. No fewer than 3 million CDR3-containing paired-end reads came from each sample. TCRdb fed the 5' RACE reads into MiXCR, producing one record per CDR3 protein. The sample lists about 1.4 million distinct CDR3 sequences, approximately 60% seen once, with 6.5% to 8.5% in the top ten. The chain recombines TRBV1 with TRBJ2-7; the table calls TRBD1, which could not be checked here. TRBV1 is a pseudogene. The sequence was obtained from a young man in good health. The source material was blood. The DNA for the CDR3 is TGCACCAGCAGCCAAGATCGATGGAACGGGGGCAGCGAGCAGTACTTC. Protein product: CTSSQDRWNGGSEQYF.